This T cell receptor beta chain was sequenced for a study of T cell changes during pregnancy in multiple sclerosis. Assay: immunoSEQ multiplex PCR; the TCRdb copy retains only in-frame clones and omits some. The sample lists about 41,000 clones; about 94% were seen once. Looked up from germline, CDR1 is SGHTA and CDR2 is FQGNSA. The CDR3 is 17 amino acids. The trim removed 5 bases at V and 5 bases at J, leaving 10 bases unmatched. The sample in question was CD8+ T cells from peripheral blood mononuclear cells, obtained in the third trimester of pregnancy. The V and J genes are TRBV7-2 and TRBJ2-3; TRBD2 matches at 13 bases. This clonotype was obtained from a female donor with multiple sclerosis, enrolled in a pregnancy study. The CDR3 region has the DNA TGTGCCAGCAGCCTCATCCAAAGACTAGCGGGAGGAGATACGCAGTATTTT. Protein: CASSLIQRLAGGDTQYF.